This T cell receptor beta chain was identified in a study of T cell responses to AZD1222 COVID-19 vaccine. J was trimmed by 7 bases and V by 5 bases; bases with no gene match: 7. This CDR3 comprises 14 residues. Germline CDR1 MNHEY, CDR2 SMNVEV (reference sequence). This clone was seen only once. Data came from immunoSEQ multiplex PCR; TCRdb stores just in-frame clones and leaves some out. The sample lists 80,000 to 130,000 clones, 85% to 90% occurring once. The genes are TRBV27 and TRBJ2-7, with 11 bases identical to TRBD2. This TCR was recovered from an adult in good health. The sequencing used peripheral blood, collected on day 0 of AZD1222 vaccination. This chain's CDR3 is CASSVLAGAFEQYF. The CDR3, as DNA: TGTGCCAGCAGTGTACTAGCGGGAGCCTTTGAGCAGTACTTC.